This T cell receptor beta chain was retrieved from a study of CD8+ T cells in alopecia areata. Extracted RNA was reverse transcribed into cDNA, the sequencing template. The table came from immunoSEQ multiplex PCR; TCRdb's copy has only in-frame clones and leaves some out. The table records 110,000 to 150,000 clones, about three fifths of them present only once. From PBMCs, CD4+ and CD8+ T cells were sorted. As concerns this clone: Its antigen is unidentified.

Notes on the study in general: TCR sharing was clearer in mice than between patients, perhaps partly owing to patient HLA diversity. Normal scalp showed lower clonality than lesional scalp, especially alopecia totalis/universalis.

The CDR3 has 17 amino acids. Germline CDR1 SEHNR, CDR2 FQNEAQ (reference sequence). V lost 4 bases and J lost 2; bases outside the gene matches: 6. The chain combines TRBV7-9 with TRBJ2-5; 14 positions agree with TRBD2. The specimen was CD8+ T cells sorted from blood. This sequence originates from a human donor in good health. CDR3 in amino acids: CASSSGLAGASQETQYF. In DNA form, the CDR3 reads TGTGCCAGCAGCTCGGGACTAGCGGGAGCTTCGCAAGAGACCCAGTACTTC.